This T cell receptor (beta chain) was retrieved from a study of blood T cell repertoires in COVID-19. Study summary: The United States, Italy and Spain supplied acute and convalescent COVID-19 samples. Sample material is recorded as cDNA or gDNA derived from T cells, B-cell-depleted T cells, or PBMCs.

Enrolment of Seattle patients took place during active infection, and they were followed longitudinally. Authors' processing steps: Estimated nucleated cell counts came from reference gene primer amplification. Clones were sequenced by immunoSEQ multiplex PCR, and TCRdb holds only the in-frame ones, with some missing. The DNA was the basis for D and trimming; V, J and clone size are from that table. Among roughly 310,000 clones, almost 90% were seen once, and the ten largest hold 2.9%. From germline, CDR1 is LGHDT and CDR2 YNNKEL (reference sequence). This CDR3 is built from 15 residues. The germline V and J ends were trimmed by 4 bases and 4 bases, with 14 bases remaining between them.

The TCR comes from a woman aged 25-40 years with COVID-19, enrolled during active disease. The chain is built from TRBV3-1 (or the pseudogene TRBV3-2) and TRBJ1-5; D may be TRBD1 (6 bases). The sequencing sample was made of peripheral blood. The CDR3 here is CASSLNRDINQPQHF. DNA of the CDR3: TGTGCCAGCAGCCTAAACCGGGACATTAATCAGCCCCAGCATTTT.